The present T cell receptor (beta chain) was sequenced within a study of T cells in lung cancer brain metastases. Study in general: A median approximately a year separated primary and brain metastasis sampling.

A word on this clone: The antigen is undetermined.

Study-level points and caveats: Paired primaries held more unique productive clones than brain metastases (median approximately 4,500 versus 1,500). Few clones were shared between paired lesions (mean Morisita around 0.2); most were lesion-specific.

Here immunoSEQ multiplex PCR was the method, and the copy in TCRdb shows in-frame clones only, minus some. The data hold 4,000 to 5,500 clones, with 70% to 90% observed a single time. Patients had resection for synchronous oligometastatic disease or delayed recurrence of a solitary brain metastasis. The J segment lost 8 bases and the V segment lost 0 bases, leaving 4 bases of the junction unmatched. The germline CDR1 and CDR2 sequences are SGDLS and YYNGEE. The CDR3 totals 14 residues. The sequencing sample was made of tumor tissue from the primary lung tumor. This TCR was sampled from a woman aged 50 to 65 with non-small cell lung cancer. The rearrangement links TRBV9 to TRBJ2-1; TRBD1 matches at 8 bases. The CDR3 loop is CASSVGTGHYEQFF. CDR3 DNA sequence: TGTGCCAGCAGCGTAGGGACAGGGCACTATGAGCAGTTCTTC.